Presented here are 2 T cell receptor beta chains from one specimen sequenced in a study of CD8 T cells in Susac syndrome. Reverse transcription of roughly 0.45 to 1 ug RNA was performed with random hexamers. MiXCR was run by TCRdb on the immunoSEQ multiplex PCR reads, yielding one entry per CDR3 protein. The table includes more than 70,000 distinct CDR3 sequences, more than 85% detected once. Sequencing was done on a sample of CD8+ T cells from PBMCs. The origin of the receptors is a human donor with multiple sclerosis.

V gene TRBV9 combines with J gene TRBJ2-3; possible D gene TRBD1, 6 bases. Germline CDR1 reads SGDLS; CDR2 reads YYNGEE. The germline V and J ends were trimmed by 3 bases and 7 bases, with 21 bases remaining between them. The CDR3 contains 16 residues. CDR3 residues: CASSAPGQRLLNTQYF. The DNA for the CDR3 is TGTGCCAGCAGCGCACCGGGACAACGGTTGCTAAATACGCAGTATTTT.

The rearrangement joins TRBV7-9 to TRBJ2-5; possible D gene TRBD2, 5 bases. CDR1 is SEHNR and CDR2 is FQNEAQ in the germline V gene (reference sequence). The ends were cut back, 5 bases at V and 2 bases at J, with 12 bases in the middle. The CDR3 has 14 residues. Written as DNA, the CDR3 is TGTGCCAGCAGCCTACTGACTATGCAAGAGACCCAGTACTTC. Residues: CASSLLTMQETQYF.